The clone carrying this TCR beta chain was counted only a few times. As yet, its antigen is unknown. Germline lookup yields CDR1 SNHLY and CDR2 FYNNEI. The CDR3 totals 15 residues. V lost 6 bases and J 10 bases, leaving 23 bases between the germline ends. The sample comes from a study of T cell repertoires in cytomegalovirus infection. Study details: Through public TCR beta signatures, both CMV infection and matching HLA type were indicated.

Study results and caveats: Public TCR beta family frequency separated CMV-and-HLA carriers, including in an independent cohort. Within the response measured ex vivo, HLA-C-restricted CMV-specific TCR beta clonotypes were dominant.

TCRdb used MiXCR to reprocess the reads, holding one entry per CDR3 protein. The sample has fewer than 900,000 distinct CDR3 sequences; almost 30% are singletons. The material was cultured CD8+ T cells from PBMCs, obtained from culture after CMV antigen stimulation. This sequence was found in a human donor in good health (CMV status not recorded). Some clones in this sample may be carry-over from other donors' samples. The chain employs TRBV2 and TRBJ2-3, with D possibly TRBD2 on 7 matching bases. DNA of the CDR3: TGTGCCAGCAGCGCCCCTGGCATCCGGGGGGCTCCGCAGTATTTT. Protein product: CASSAPGIRGAPQYF.